A selection of T cell receptor beta chains follows, all from one sample in a study. MiXCR was run by TCRdb on the 5' RACE reads, yielding one entry per CDR3 protein. In the table there are about 57,000 distinct CDR3 sequences, roughly 25% of which are singletons. The sequenced sample consisted of tumor-infiltrating Tregs sorted from the breast tumor. These receptors were collected from a female donor with breast cancer. The CDR3 runs from the conserved cysteine through the conserved F or W. The order of the fields is clone size, D gene, J gene, V gene, CDR3 protein, CDR3 DNA. D genes are given only for firm matches. Only part of the rows carry a size: once, few, many, or a class if the clone is expanded.

NA NA TRBJ1-6 TRBV6-5 CAGSYRSVAESPLHF TGTGCCGGCAGTTACCGTTCAGTCGCAGAGTCACCCCTCCACTTT
NA NA TRBJ1-3 TRBV6-1 CASRPPRVPSGNTIYF TGTGCCAGCAGACCACCCAGGGTCCCCTCTGGAAACACCATATATTTT
NA NA TRBJ2-7 TRBV28 CAGSSNFRRFNEQYF TGTGCCGGCAGTTCGAATTTTCGGAGGTTTAACGAGCAGTACTTC
NA TRBD2 TRBJ2-2 TRBV4-3 CASSQDMVLLAGDTGELFF TGCGCCAGCAGCCAAGATATGGTGTTACTAGCGGGAGACACCGGGGAGCTGTTTTTT
NA TRBD1 TRBJ1-5 TRBV12-3/TRBV12-4 CASSRRGQSTNSNQPQHF TGTGCCAGCAGTCGAAGGGGACAGTCCACTAATAGCAATCAGCCCCAGCATTTT
many TRBD2 TRBJ2-1 TRBV11-3 CASSSAMGRANNEQFF TGTGCCAGCAGCTCAGCAATGGGGAGGGCAAACAATGAGCAGTTCTTC
few TRBD1 TRBJ1-2 TRBV15 CATSRDAADRAGGYTF TGTGCCACCAGCAGAGACGCCGCGGACAGGGCCGGTGGCTACACCTTC
NA TRBD2 TRBJ2-1 TRBV15 CATRDLAGSSYNEQFF TGTGCCACCAGGGACCTAGCGGGCAGCTCCTACAATGAGCAGTTCTTC
many TRBD2 TRBJ2-3 TRBV5-1 CASSLGLRAGATDTQYF TGCGCCAGCAGCTTGGGTCTCCGGGCGGGAGCCACAGATACGCAGTATTTT
NA NA TRBJ2-5 TRBV24-1 CATVIRGPYF TGTGCCACCGTTATCAGGGGTCCGTACTTC
NA TRBD1 TRBJ2-1 TRBV6-2/TRBV6-3 CASSSMGQGRDNEQFF TGTGCCAGCAGTTCGATGGGACAGGGGAGAGACAATGAGCAGTTCTTC
NA NA TRBJ1-2 TRBV7-2 CASSAQAFYGYTF TGTGCCAGCAGCGCTCAGGCTTTCTATGGCTACACCTTC
few NA TRBJ2-2 TRBV5-1 CASRTNGELFF TGCGCCAGCCGGACAAACGGGGAGCTGTTTTTT
NA NA TRBJ1-2 TRBV6-6 CASSATGTYYGYPF TGTGCCAGCAGTGCAACCGGGACGTACTATGGCTACCCCTTC
NA TRBD2 TRBJ2-2 TRBV10-3 CAISGPGGTGELFF TGTGCCATCAGTGGACCCGGGGGGACCGGGGAGCTGTTTTTT
few TRBD1 TRBJ2-7 TRBV7-8 CASSRDRAYEQYF TGTGCCAGCAGCCGGGACAGGGCCTACGAGCAGTACTTC
few TRBD1 TRBJ1-1 TRBV27 CASSSPYLAGGTEAFF TGTGCCAGCAGTTCCCCCTATCTGGCAGGGGGGACTGAAGCTTTCTTT
NA NA TRBJ2-7 TRBV9 CASSAATGSGSYEQYF TGTGCCAGCAGCGCAGCCACAGGGAGCGGTTCCTACGAGCAGTACTTC
many NA TRBJ2-1 TRBV29-1 CRVVSSYNEQFF TGCAGGGTAGTGAGCTCCTACAATGAGCAGTTCTTC
many NA TRBJ2-5 TRBV7-3 CASSLGGLETQYF TGTGCCAGCAGCTTAGGGGGATTAGAGACCCAGTACTTC
many NA TRBJ1-2 TRBV29-1 CSVEVEGRGYTF TGCAGCGTTGAAGTCGAGGGTCGTGGCTACACCTTC
many TRBD2 TRBJ2-7 TRBV9 CASSPGLATTYEQYF TGTGCCAGCAGCCCGGGACTAGCGACAACCTACGAGCAGTACTTC
many TRBD2 TRBJ2-1 TRBV20-1 CSAPSRVRGGREQFF TGCAGTGCCCCATCGAGGGTGCGGGGGGGCAGGGAGCAGTTCTTC
few TRBD2 TRBJ2-1 TRBV5-1 CASSVPGTSVPSYNEQFF TGCGCCAGCAGCGTACCCGGGACTAGCGTTCCCTCCTACAATGAGCAGTTCTTC
NA TRBD2 TRBJ2-7 TRBV2 CASTNGLAGGLLNEQYF TGTGCCAGCACGAATGGATTAGCGGGAGGGCTATTGAACGAGCAGTACTTC
few NA TRBJ2-3 TRBV7-7 CASSPDAADTQYF TGTGCTAGCAGCCCGGACGCTGCAGATACGCAGTATTTT
many TRBD2 TRBJ2-1 TRBV5-1 CASSPPLAGGQNEQFF TGCGCCAGCAGCCCCCCCCTAGCGGGGGGGCAAAATGAGCAGTTCTTC
NA TRBD2 TRBJ2-1 TRBV6-5 CASRPRSGIIYEQFF TGTGCCAGCAGGCCTCGCAGCGGGATTATCTATGAGCAGTTCTTC
few NA TRBJ2-5 TRBV4-2 CASGEEGKEETQYF TGTGCCAGCGGCGAGGAGGGGAAGGAGGAGACCCAGTACTTC
once NA TRBJ1-2 TRBV6-1 CAGSEGEASVYGYTF TGTGCCGGCAGTGAAGGGGAAGCATCCGTTTATGGCTACACCTTC
NA NA TRBJ1-2 TRBV5-1 CASSLAGNRGFYGYTF TGCGCCAGCAGCTTGGCCGGGAATCGGGGTTTCTATGGCTACACCTTC
NA TRBD1 TRBJ2-5 TRBV2 CASRRLTGGMETQYF TGTGCCAGCAGGCGACTGACAGGGGGGATGGAGACCCAGTACTTC
many NA TRBJ1-2 TRBV7-2 CASSLVSGQNYGYTF TGTGCCAGCAGCTTAGTTTCTGGACAGAACTATGGCTACACCTTC
NA TRBD1 TRBJ1-2 TRBV4-2 CASSYQGGDGYTF TGTGCCAGCAGCTATCAGGGGGGGGATGGCTACACCTTC
NA NA TRBJ2-5 TRBV5-6 CAGSLVGHSQETQYF TGTGCCGGCAGCCTGGTGGGACACTCACAAGAGACCCAGTACTTC
few TRBD1 TRBJ2-7 TRBV4-1 CASSLLPGQGLFEQYF TGCGCCAGCAGTCTCTTACCGGGACAGGGATTGTTCGAGCAGTACTTC
NA NA TRBJ2-2 TRBV5-1 CASSLGNTGELFF TGCGCCAGCAGCTTAGGGAACACCGGGGAGCTGTTTTTT
NA NA TRBJ2-3 TRBV30 CAWSGDSTDTQYF TGTGCCTGGAGTGGGGACAGCACAGATACGCAGTATTTT
many NA TRBJ2-7 TRBV6-1 CASSGLIIYEQYF TGTGCCAGCAGTGGGCTAATCATCTACGAGCAGTACTTC
many NA TRBJ1-1 TRBV10-2 CASSESPGWALDREAFF TGCGCCAGCAGTGAGTCGCCGGGGTGGGCTCTAGACAGGGAAGCTTTCTTT
few TRBD1 TRBJ1-2 TRBV9 CASGVGQDRVLGGYTF TGTGCCAGCGGCGTGGGCCAAGACAGGGTACTAGGTGGCTACACCTTC
NA NA TRBJ2-5 TRBV18 CASSPPPAGAQETQYF TGTGCCAGCTCACCGCCCCCGGCGGGGGCTCAAGAGACCCAGTACTTC